This T cell receptor beta chain was recovered during a study of T cells in Graves' hyperthyroidism and ophthalmopathy. PBMCs were sourced from roughly 10 ml fresh peripheral blood. This clonotype was seen many times. This CDR3 region has 16 residues. The V and J ends lost 6 bases and 4 bases respectively, with 19 bases between them. Germline V CDR1 and CDR2: KGHSH, LQKENI. Amplified regions were TCR beta CDR3 sequences from RNA transcripts. A first-round RT-PCR of the TCR CDR3 used the HTBI primer set. TCRdb recomputed calls from the multiplex PCR reads with MiXCR, one row per CDR3 protein. The data show a few hundred thousand distinct CDR3 sequences, 16% seen once.

The gene calls are TRBV18 and TRBJ2-1, with D unclear. The clonotype was recovered from a young woman with Graves' ophthalmopathy. Sequencing input: blood. The CDR3 DNA reads as TGTGCCAGCTCTCTCCTCGAGGTAGCAGATTACAATGAGCAGTTCTTC. Translated: CASSLLEVADYNEQFF. The variable domain in full, with the rest retrieved from reference TRBV18 and TRBJ2-1, is NAGVMQNPRHLVRRRGQEARLRCSPMKGHSHVYWYRQLPEEGLKFMVYLQKENIIDESGMPKERFSAEFPKEGPSILRIQQVVRGDSAAYFCASSLLEVADYNEQFFGPGTRLTVL.